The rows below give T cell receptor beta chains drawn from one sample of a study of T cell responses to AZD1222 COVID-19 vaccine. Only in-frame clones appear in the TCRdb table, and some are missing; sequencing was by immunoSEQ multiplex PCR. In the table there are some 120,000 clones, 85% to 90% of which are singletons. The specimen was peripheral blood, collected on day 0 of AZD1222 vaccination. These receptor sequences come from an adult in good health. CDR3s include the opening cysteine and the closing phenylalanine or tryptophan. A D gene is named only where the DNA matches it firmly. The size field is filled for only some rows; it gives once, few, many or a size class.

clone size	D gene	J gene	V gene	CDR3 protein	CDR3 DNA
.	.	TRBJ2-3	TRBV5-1	CASSLQRTDTQYF	TGCGCCAGCAGCTTACAGCGCACAGATACGCAGTATTTT
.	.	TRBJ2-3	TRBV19	CASTDRSHSTDTQYF	TGTGCCAGTACAGACAGGTCCCATAGCACAGATACGCAGTATTTT
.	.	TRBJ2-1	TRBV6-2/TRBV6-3	CASSYSRGSYNEQFF	TGTGCCAGCAGTTACTCTCGCGGCTCCTACAATGAGCAGTTCTTC
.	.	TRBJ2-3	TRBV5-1	CASSSITGDTQYF	TGCGCCAGCAGCTCGATTACGGGAGATACGCAGTATTTT
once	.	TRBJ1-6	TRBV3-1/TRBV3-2	CASSTRGVESPLHF	TGTGCCAGCAGCACCCGCGGGGTTGAGTCACCCCTCCACTTT
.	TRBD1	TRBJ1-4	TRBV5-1	CASSLSGGLGEKLFF	TGCGCCAGCAGCTTGTCAGGGGGCTTGGGTGAAAAACTGTTTTTT
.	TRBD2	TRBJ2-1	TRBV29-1	CSESSGGEQFF	TGCAGCGAGTCTAGCGGGGGTGAGCAGTTCTTC
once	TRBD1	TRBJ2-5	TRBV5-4	CASSSGGQGAGETQYF	TGTGCCAGCAGCTCTGGGGGACAGGGGGCGGGAGAGACCCAGTACTTC
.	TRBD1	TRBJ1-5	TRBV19	CASSIRQGTQPQHF	TGTGCCAGTAGTATCCGACAGGGAACTCAGCCCCAGCATTTT
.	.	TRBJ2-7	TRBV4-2	CASSHGTGEIAYEQYF	TGTGCCAGCAGCCACGGGACCGGCGAGATCGCCTACGAGCAGTACTTC
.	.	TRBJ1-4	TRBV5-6	CASSSRLNNEKLFF	TGTGCCAGCAGCTCCCGTTTAAATAATGAAAAACTGTTTTTT
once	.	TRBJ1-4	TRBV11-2	CASTRGGTREKLFF	TGTGCCAGCACCCGGGGTGGGACGAGGGAAAAACTGTTTTTT
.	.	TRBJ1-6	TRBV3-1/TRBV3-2	CASSQPDRNSPLHF	TGTGCCAGCAGCCAACCCGACAGGAATTCACCCCTCCACTTT
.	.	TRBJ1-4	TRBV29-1	CSVEISATNEKLFF	TGCAGCGTTGAAATCTCCGCAACTAATGAAAAACTGTTTTTT
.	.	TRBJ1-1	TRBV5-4	CASSPWSGVEAFF	TGTGCCAGCAGCCCCTGGTCGGGGGTAGAGGCTTTCTTT
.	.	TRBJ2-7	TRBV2	CASSEWVAPRMNF	TGTGCCAGCAGTGAATGGGTAGCTCCGCGGATGAACTTC
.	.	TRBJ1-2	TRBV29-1	CSARDSIRGYTF	TGCAGCGCCCGGGACTCAATTCGGGGCTACACCTTC
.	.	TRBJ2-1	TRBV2	CASSLLINEQFF	TGTGCCAGCAGTTTACTAATAAATGAGCAGTTCTTC
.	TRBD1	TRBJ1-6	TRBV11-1	CASSSFSTGGSSPLHF	TGTGCCAGCAGCTCCTTTTCGACAGGGGGTTCCTCACCCCTCCACTTT
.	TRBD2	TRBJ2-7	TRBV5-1	CASSLDGREGAEQYF	TGCGCCAGCAGCTTGGATGGGCGGGAGGGCGCCGAGCAGTACTTC
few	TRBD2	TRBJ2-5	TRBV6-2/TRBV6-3	CASSSGIAGGILQETQYF	TGTGCCAGCAGCTCCGGGATAGCGGGGGGGATCCTCCAAGAGACCCAGTACTTC
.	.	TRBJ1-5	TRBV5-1	CASSLDGFNQPQHF	TGCGCCAGCAGCTTGGATGGCTTCAACCAGCCCCAGCATTTT
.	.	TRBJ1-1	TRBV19	CASSVTGKRAEAFF	TGTGCCAGTAGTGTAACAGGGAAGCGGGCTGAAGCTTTCTTT
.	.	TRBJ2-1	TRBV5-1	CASSLSGGSSYNEQFF	TGCGCCAGCAGCCTCAGTGGAGGGAGCTCCTACAATGAGCAGTTCTTC
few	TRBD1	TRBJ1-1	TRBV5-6	CASGTGAGTEAFF	TGTGCCAGCGGGACAGGGGCCGGGACTGAAGCTTTCTTT
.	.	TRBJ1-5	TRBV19	CASMGGLSSNQPQHF	TGTGCCAGTATGGGGGGGCTGTCGAGCAATCAGCCCCAGCATTTT
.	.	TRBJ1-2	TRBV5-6	CASSLRGSDGYTF	TGTGCCAGCAGCTTGCGGGGAAGCGATGGCTACACCTTC
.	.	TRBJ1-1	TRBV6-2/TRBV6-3	CASSYSRGGANTEAFF	TGTGCCAGCAGTTACTCGAGGGGGGGGGCGAACACTGAAGCTTTCTTT
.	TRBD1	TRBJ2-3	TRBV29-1	CSIEQGAQDTQYF	TGCAGCATCGAACAGGGGGCGCAAGATACGCAGTATTTT
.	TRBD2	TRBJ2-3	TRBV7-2	CASTAPSLAGGSRTDTQYF	TGTGCCAGCACCGCCCCCTCCCTAGCGGGAGGGTCTAGAACAGATACGCAGTATTTT
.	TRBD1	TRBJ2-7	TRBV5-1	CASSPGTGFSYEQYF	TGCGCCAGCAGCCCCGGGACAGGATTCTCCTACGAGCAGTACTTC
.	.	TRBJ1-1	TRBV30	CAWAFLNTEAFF	TGTGCCTGGGCGTTCCTGAACACTGAAGCTTTCTTT
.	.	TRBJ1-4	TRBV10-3	CAIGRTAVNEKLFF	TGTGCCATCGGGCGGACAGCGGTAAATGAAAAACTGTTTTTT
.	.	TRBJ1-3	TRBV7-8	CASSLAGSSGNTIYF	TGTGCCAGCAGCTTAGCCGGCAGCTCTGGAAACACCATATATTTT
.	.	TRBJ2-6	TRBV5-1	CASSFNGPSRGANVLTF	TGCGCCAGCAGCTTCAATGGGCCCTCTAGAGGGGCCAACGTCCTGACTTTC
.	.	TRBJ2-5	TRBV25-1	CASSEGGQGSQETQYF	TGTGCCAGCAGTGAAGGAGGTCAGGGGTCACAAGAGACCCAGTACTTC
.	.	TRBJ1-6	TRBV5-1	CASSLGRQNNSPLHF	TGCGCCAGCAGCTTAGGGCGACAGAATAATTCACCCCTCCACTTT
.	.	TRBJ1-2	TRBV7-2	CASSLRSTADGYTF	TGTGCCAGCAGCTTACGTTCCACGGCTGATGGCTACACCTTC
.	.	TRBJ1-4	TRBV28	CASSAPGVGEKLFF	TGTGCCAGCAGCGCCCCTGGGGTGGGCGAAAAACTGTTTTTT
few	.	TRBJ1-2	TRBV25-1	CARLQDMPNYGYTF	TGTGCCAGATTACAGGATATGCCTAACTATGGCTACACCTTC
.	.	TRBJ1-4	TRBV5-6	CASSSGSRNEKLFF	TGTGCCAGCAGCTCGGGCAGTCGGAATGAAAAACTGTTTTTT
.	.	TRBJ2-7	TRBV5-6	CASSSLAAAQYF	TGTGCCAGCAGCTCTTTGGCCGCAGCCCAGTACTTC
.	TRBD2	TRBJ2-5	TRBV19	CASAPRTSGKETQYF	TGTGCCAGTGCCCCCCGGACTAGCGGAAAAGAGACCCAGTACTTC
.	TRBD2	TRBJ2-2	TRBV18	CASSPGLAGVGELFF	TGTGCCAGCTCACCGGGACTAGCGGGAGTAGGGGAGCTGTTTTTT
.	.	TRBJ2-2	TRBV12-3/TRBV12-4	CASRGHGSGELFF	TGTGCCAGCAGGGGACACGGGTCCGGGGAGCTGTTTTTT
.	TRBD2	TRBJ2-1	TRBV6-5	CASTGGVAYNEQFF	TGTGCCAGCACCGGGGGGGTCGCCTACAATGAGCAGTTCTTC
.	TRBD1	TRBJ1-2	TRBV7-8	CASSLGTGGSGYGYTF	TGTGCCAGCAGCTTGGGGACAGGGGGCTCGGGCTATGGCTACACCTTC
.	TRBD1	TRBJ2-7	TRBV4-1	CASSHAPGTGEHEQYF	TGCGCCAGCAGCCATGCCCCTGGGACAGGGGAACACGAGCAGTACTTC